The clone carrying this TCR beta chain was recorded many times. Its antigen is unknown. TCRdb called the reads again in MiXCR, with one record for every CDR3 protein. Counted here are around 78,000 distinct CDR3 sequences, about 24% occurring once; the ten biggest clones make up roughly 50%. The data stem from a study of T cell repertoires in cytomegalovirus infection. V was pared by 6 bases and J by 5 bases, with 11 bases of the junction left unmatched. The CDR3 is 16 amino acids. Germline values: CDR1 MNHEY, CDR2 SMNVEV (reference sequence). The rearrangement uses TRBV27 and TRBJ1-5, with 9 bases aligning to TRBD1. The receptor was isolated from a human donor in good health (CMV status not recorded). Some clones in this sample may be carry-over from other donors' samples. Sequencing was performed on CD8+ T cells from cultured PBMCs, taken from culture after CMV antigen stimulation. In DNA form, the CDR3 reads TGTGCCAGCAGCGGTACGGGACAGGGAAGGCATCAGCCCCAGCATTTT. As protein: CASSGTGQGRHQPQHF.